This T cell receptor (beta chain) was recorded in a study of CXCR3-negative and CXCR3-positive naive CD8 T cells. The libraries of TRB cDNA were prepared using 5' RACE with UMI labels. TCRdb re-called the 5' RACE reads; every CDR3 protein appears as one record, without DNA. Seen in this sample are about 56,000 distinct CDR3 sequences; the ten most common clones hold 20% to 25%. CDR1 is SGHTA, CDR2 FQGNSA, per germline. The length of the CDR3 is 18 residues. Concerning this clonotype itself: What it binds is unknown.

Study results and limitations: Memory cells diverged, while naive CXCR3-positive and CXCR3-negative cells had similar TRBV-TRBJ usage. Diversity proved comparably high across both naive subsets and much lower in memory CD8+ cells.

V gene TRBV7-2 combines with J gene TRBJ2-7; TCRdb reports TRBD1, a call that lacks DNA to check it against. The sequence was obtained from a human donor in good health. Some clones in this sample may be carry-over from other donors' samples. The specimen sequenced was memory CD8+ T cells from blood. The CDR3 spells CASSLASVWGAQAYEQYF.